This paragraph reports one TCR beta chain. The antigen remains unidentified. The method was immunoSEQ multiplex PCR; TCRdb's version includes in-frame clones alone and lacks a portion of them. The table has over 20,000 clones, 70% to 90% seen once. This sample stems from a study of T cells in localized non-small cell lung cancer. Findings of the study overall: Longer overall survival accompanied higher blood T cell density. Median approximately 58 top-100 tumor clones were shared with paired adjacent lung. It remains possible that heterogeneity exists, since only one tumor region was sequenced.

The CDR3 extends over 15 amino acids. V dropped 0 bases and J dropped 9; count of bases not matched to a gene: 3. Germline CDR1 is WNHNN and CDR2 is SYGVQD (reference sequence). The J gene is TRBJ2-1, the V gene TRBV10-1; 12 nucleotides line up with TRBD2. The clonotype comes from a male donor at least 60 years old with stage II lung adenocarcinoma. The specimen comprised peripheral blood mononuclear cells, sampled before any cancer treatment. The CDR3 loop is CASSESKLAGGEQFF. CDR3 in DNA: TGCGCCAGCAGTGAGTCAAAACTAGCGGGGGGTGAGCAGTTCTTC.